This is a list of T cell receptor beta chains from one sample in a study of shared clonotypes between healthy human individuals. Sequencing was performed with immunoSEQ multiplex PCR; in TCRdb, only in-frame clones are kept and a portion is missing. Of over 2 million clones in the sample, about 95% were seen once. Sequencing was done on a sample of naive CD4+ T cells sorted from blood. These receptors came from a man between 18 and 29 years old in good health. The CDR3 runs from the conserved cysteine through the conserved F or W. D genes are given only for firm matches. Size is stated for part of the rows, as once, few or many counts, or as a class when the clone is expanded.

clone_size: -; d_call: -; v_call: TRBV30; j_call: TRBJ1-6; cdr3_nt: TGTGCCTGGAGTACAGGCAGTGGTTCACCCCTCCACTTT; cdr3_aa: CAWSTGSGSPLHF
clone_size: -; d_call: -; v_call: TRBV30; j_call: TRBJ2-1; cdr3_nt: TGTGCCTGGAGTCTCCGGGGGCCCAATGAGCAGTTCTTC; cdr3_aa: CAWSLRGPNEQFF
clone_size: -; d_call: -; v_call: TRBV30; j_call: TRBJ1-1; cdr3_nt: TGTGCCTGGAGTCTCCCGGGACACCGAGGGGCTGAAGCTTTCTTT; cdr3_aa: CAWSLPGHRGAEAFF
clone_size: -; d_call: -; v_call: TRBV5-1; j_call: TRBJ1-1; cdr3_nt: TGCGCCAGCAGCTTGGACAGGGAGTTGAACACTGAAGCTTTCTTT; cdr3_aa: CASSLDRELNTEAFF
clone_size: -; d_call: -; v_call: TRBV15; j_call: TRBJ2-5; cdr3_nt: TGTGCCACCAGCGGGCAAAAAGAGACCCAGTACTTC; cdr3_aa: CATSGQKETQYF
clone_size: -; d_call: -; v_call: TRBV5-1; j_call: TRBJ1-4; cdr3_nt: TGCGCCAGCAGCTTGGCCGCGGGTGATAATGAAAAACTGTTTTTT; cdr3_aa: CASSLAAGDNEKLFF
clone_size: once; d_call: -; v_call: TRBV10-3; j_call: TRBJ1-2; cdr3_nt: TGTGCCATCAGTGATTCCCCCGGGTATGGCTACACCTTC; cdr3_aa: CAISDSPGYGYTF
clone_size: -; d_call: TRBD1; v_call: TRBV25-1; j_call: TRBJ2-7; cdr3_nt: TGTGCCACCAGGGGGTATGGCGAGCAGTACTTC; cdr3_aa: CATRGYGEQYF
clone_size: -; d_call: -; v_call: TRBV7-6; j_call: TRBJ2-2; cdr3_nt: TGTGCCAGCAGCTTAAGGGACCCCGCGGGCACCGGGGAGCTGTTTTTT; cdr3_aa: CASSLRDPAGTGELFF
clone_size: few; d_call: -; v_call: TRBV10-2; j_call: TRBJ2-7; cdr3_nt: TGCGCCAGCAGTGAGTGGGCAGACCCCTACGAGCAGTACTTC; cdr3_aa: CASSEWADPYEQYF
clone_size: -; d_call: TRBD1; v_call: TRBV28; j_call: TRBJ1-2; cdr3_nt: TGTGCCAGCAGCCGGGACAGGGGAAACTATGGCTACACCTTC; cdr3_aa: CASSRDRGNYGYTF
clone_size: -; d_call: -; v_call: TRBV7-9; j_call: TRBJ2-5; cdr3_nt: TGTGCCAGCAGCCCGCCGCTAGCTCCAGAGACCCAGTACTTC; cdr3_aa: CASSPPLAPETQYF
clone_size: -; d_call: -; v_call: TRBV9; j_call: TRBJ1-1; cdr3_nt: TGTGCCAGCAGCGTGGACCAGAACACTGAAGCTTTCTTT; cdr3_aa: CASSVDQNTEAFF
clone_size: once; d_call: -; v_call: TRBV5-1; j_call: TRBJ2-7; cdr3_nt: TGCGCCAGCAGCTCAGGAGGGGCCCAAAGCTCCTACGAGCAGTACTTC; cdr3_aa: CASSSGGAQSSYEQYF
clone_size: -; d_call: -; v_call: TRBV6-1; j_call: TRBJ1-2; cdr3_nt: TGTGCCAGCAGAGAAACCCCTTCCTACACCTTC; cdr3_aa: CASRETPSYTF
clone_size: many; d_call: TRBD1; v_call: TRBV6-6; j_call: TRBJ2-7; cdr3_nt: TGTGCCAGCAGTTCGGGGGACAGGGGCTCCTACGAGCAGTACTTC; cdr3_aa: CASSSGDRGSYEQYF
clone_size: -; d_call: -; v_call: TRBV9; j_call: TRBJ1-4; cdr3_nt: TGTGCCAGCAGCGTAGGGAACGGAAATGAAAAACTGTTTTTT; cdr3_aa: CASSVGNGNEKLFF
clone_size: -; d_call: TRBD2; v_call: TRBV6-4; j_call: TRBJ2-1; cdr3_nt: TGTGCCAGCAGTGAAGGGAGACTAGCGGGGGTCTACAATGAGCAGTTCTTC; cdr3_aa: CASSEGRLAGVYNEQFF
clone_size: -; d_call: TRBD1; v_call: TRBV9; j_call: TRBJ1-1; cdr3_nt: TGTGCCAGCAGCGCTCCGGACAGGGGGAACACTGAAGCTTTCTTT; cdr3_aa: CASSAPDRGNTEAFF
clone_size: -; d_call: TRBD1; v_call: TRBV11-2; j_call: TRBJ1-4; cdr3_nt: TGTGCCAGCAGCCTGGTAGGGGACAGGGGCGAAAAACTGTTTTTT; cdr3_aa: CASSLVGDRGEKLFF
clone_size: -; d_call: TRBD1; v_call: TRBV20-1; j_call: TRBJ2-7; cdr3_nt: TGCAGTGCTGCCACAGGGGACGAGCAGTACTTC; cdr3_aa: CSAATGDEQYF
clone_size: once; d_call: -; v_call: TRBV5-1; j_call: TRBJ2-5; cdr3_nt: TGCGCCAGCAGCCCCGGGGCGCAAGAGACCCAGTACTTC; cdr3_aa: CASSPGAQETQYF
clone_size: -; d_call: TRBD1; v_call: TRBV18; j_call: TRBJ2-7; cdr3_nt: TGTGCCAGCTCACCCGAGGGGGCATACGAGCAGTACTTC; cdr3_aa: CASSPEGAYEQYF
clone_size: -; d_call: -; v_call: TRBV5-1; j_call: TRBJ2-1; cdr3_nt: TGCGCCAGCAGCTTTACTAGGGTCCCCGGTGAGCAGTTCTTC; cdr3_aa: CASSFTRVPGEQFF
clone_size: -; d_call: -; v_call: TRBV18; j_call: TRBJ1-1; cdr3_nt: TGTGCCAGCTCTCGAGGGAACGGCGCTGAAGCTTTCTTT; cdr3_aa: CASSRGNGAEAFF
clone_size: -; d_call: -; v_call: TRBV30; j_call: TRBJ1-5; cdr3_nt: TGTGCCTGGAGTGTAAACTCTGGGCAGCCCCAGCATTTT; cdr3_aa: CAWSVNSGQPQHF
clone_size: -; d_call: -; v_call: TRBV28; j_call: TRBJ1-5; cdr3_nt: TGTGCCAGCATTGGAGGGGCCGGTGGCAATCAGCCCCAGCATTTT; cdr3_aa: CASIGGAGGNQPQHF
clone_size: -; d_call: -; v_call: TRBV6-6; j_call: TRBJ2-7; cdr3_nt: TGTGCCAGCAGTTACCCTGAGTCGTACGAGCAGTACTTC; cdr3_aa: CASSYPESYEQYF
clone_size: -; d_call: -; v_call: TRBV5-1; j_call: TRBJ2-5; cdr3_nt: TGCGCCAGCAGCTCCACTGCGGGGATGACATTGGAGACCCAGTACTTC; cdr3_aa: CASSSTAGMTLETQYF
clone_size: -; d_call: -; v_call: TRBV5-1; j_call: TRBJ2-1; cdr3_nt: TGCGCCAGCACCTCAGGGTACCTCCTATCTATTGAGCAGTTCTTC; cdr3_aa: CASTSGYLLSIEQFF
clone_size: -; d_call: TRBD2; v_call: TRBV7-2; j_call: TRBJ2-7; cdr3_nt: TGTGCCAGCAGCCCCCGGCTAGCGGGGAGCTACGAGCAGTACTTC; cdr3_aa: CASSPRLAGSYEQYF
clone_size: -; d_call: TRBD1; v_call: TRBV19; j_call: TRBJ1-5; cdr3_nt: TGTGCCAGTAGTCCCCCGGGACAGGGGTACCGTCAGCCCCAGCATTTT; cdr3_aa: CASSPPGQGYRQPQHF
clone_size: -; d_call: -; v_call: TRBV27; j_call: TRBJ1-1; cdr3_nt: TGTGCCAGCAGTTTATTCGCAGGCCTAATGAACACTGAAGCTTTCTTT; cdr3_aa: CASSLFAGLMNTEAFF